This T cell receptor beta chain was identified during a study of identifying expanded T cells in peripheral blood. General observations from the study: Technical replicates showed roughly 1.2 changed clones; approximately 2 weeks roughly 15; four weeks 19.

Comment on this clone: No antigen is known for it.

Only in-frame clones appear in the TCRdb table, and some are missing; sequencing was by immunoSEQ multiplex PCR. The repertoire holds 90,000 to 110,000 clones, with about 88% as singletons. CDR1 and CDR2 from the germline V gene are MNHNY and SVGAGI (reference sequence). The CDR3 runs to 15 residues. V lost 1 base to trimming and J lost 4 bases; unmatched junction nucleotides: 6. The chain is built from TRBV6-6 and TRBJ2-7; 8 nucleotides line up with TRBD1. Sequenced: blood. The clonotype comes from a person aged 18 to 75 in good health. CDR3 in amino acids: CASSYLDRANYEQYF. DNA for the CDR3: TGTGCCAGCAGTTACTTGGACAGGGCAAATTACGAGCAGTACTTC.